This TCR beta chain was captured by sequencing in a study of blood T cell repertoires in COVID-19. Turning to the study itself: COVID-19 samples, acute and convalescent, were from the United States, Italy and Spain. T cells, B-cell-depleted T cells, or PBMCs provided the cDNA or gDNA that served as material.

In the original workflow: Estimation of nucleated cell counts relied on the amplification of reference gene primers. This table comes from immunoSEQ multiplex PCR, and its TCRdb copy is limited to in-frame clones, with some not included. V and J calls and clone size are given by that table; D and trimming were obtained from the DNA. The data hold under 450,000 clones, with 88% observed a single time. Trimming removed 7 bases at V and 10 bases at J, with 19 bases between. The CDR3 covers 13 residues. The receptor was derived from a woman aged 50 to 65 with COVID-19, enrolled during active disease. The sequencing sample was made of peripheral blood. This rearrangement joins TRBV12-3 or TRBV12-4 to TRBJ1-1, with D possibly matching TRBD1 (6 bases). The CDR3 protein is CASTDGGGGRAFF. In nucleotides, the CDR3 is TGTGCCAGCACCGACGGGGGGGGCGGACGAGCTTTCTTT.